This entry lists 7 T cell receptor beta chains sequenced from one sample in a study of T cells expressing NK-cell markers. Reprocessing the 5' RACE reads, TCRdb reports a single entry for every CDR3 protein and omits DNA. The sample table sets out about 460,000 distinct CDR3 sequences. Sequenced material: blood T cells: a sorted CD56 or NKG2C T cell subset, CD4+ or CD8+ T cells, or bulk PBMC T cells (not recorded which). These receptors originate from a woman aged 50 to 65 in good health.

The V gene is TRBV20-1, the J gene TRBJ1-2; TCRdb gives TRBD1 as the D gene, but with no DNA this cannot be confirmed. CDR3 length: 14 amino acids. The V gene's germline CDR1 is DFQATT and CDR2 SNEGSKA (reference sequence). This CDR3 reads CSAKGHYLNYGYTF.

V gene TRBV3-1 combines with J gene TRBJ2-1; TCRdb's D gene call, TRBD1, goes unchecked for lack of DNA. Germline values: CDR1 LGHDT, CDR2 YNNKEL (reference sequence). The CDR3 spans 12 residues. This CDR3 is CASSQVPLPQFF.

The chain recombines TRBV20-1 with TRBJ1-1; checking the TCRdb D call of TRBD1 is not possible without DNA. The CDR3 runs 15 residues. The germline V gene encodes CDR1 DFQATT and CDR2 SNEGSKA (reference sequence). This chain's CDR3 is CSARSLDRADTEAFF.

The CDR3 reads CASRLAGGFTDTQYF. The chain uses TRBV5-1 and TRBJ2-3; with no DNA, the TCRdb D assignment of TRBD2 cannot be verified. The V gene's germline CDR1 is SGHRS and CDR2 YFSETQ. The CDR3 covers 15 residues.

The chain recombines TRBV7-2 with TRBJ2-3; TCRdb indicates TRBD1, and absent DNA this call remains unverified. The CDR3 is made up of 15 amino acids. Looked up from germline, CDR1 is SGHTA and CDR2 is FQGNSA. This chain's CDR3 is CASSLSGQGNFGQYF.

The genes are TRBV5-6 and TRBJ2-6; the D call of TRBD1 rests on TCRdb alone, since no DNA is present to check it. Germline V gene sequence: CDR1 SGHDT, CDR2 YYEEEE. The CDR3 sequence is 13 residues long. CDR3 region: CAGSGAGANVLTF.

The chain carries TRBV7-9 and TRBJ2-3; TCRdb proposes TRBD1, but this gene call is untestable without DNA. CDR3 length: 18 residues. Germline V gives CDR1 SEHNR, CDR2 FQNEAQ (reference sequence). CDR3 in amino acids: CASSLAPDRGILFHTQYF.